This entry is about one T cell receptor beta chain. This sample stems from a study of blood T cell repertoires in COVID-19. At the level of the study: Acute and convalescent COVID-19 specimens originated in the United States, Italy and Spain. Sample material is recorded as cDNA or gDNA derived from T cells, B-cell-depleted T cells, or PBMCs.

In the study's own analysis: Amplifying reference gene primers gave estimates of nucleated cell counts. TCRdb's copy holds only in-frame clones and misses some; the assay was immunoSEQ multiplex PCR. V and J calls and clone size are as listed in that table; D and trimming were resolved from the DNA. In the table there are more than 85,000 clones, more than 85% of which are singletons. J was trimmed by 4 bases and V by 3 bases; bases with no gene match: 9. This CDR3 comprises 16 residues. In germline, CDR1 is SGHNT, CDR2 YENEEA. This TCR was recovered from a man aged 18-30 years with acute or convalescent COVID-19. Sequenced input: peripheral blood. The J gene is TRBJ2-1, the V gene TRBV11-3; 7 bases agree with TRBD2. The CDR3 region has the DNA TGTGCCAGCAGCTTGGGGAGCGGGGCGAGGTACAATGAGCAGTTCTTC. Encoded protein: CASSLGSGARYNEQFF.